This is a list of T cell receptor beta chains from one sample in a study of T cells after posttransplantation cyclophosphamide. Generated by immunoSEQ multiplex PCR, the TCRdb table keeps only in-frame clones and is missing some. Of around 6,200 clones in the sample, around 90% were seen once. The sample here was CD8+ T cells sorted from blood, taken after allogeneic stem cell transplant with posttransplant cyclophosphamide. All receptors derive from a male patient aged 55 to 70 who received an allogeneic stem cell transplant from a related donor and was CMV-positive. These T cells may partly come from the graft donor. CDR3s include the opening cysteine and the closing phenylalanine or tryptophan. A D gene is named only where the DNA matches it firmly. Only some rows state a clone size, as once, few, many or a class for expanded clones.

clone size	V gene	J gene	D gene	CDR3 DNA	CDR3 protein
NA	TRBV19	TRBJ1-1	NA	TGTGCCAGTAGTATCCTCGGGGAGAACACTGAAGCTTTCTTT	CASSILGENTEAFF
once	TRBV4-2	TRBJ1-6	NA	TGTGCCAGCAGCCAAGGTAGCAGCTCCTATAATTCACCCCTCCACTTT	CASSQGSSSYNSPLHF
NA	TRBV9	TRBJ2-1	TRBD2	TGTGCCAGCAGCCCCCGACTAGCGGGGACCTACAATGAGCAGTTCTTC	CASSPRLAGTYNEQFF
NA	TRBV4-1	TRBJ1-5	NA	TGCGCCAGCAGCCAAGAGTGGCGGGACGTCAATCAGCCCCAGCATTTT	CASSQEWRDVNQPQHF
NA	TRBV7-9	TRBJ2-7	NA	TGTGCCAGCAGCCCGCGGAAAGCAGAGATTTACGAGCAGTACTTC	CASSPRKAEIYEQYF
NA	TRBV7-9	TRBJ2-1	NA	TGTGCCACCGAGGGAGCGGATAAATGGAATGAGCAGTTCTTC	CATEGADKWNEQFF
NA	TRBV27	TRBJ2-7	TRBD1	TGTGCCAGCAGTCCCGAAGGGGGCCCTCCTCGCTACGAGCAGTACTTC	CASSPEGGPPRYEQYF
NA	TRBV4-1	TRBJ2-2	TRBD2	TGCGCCAGCAGCCAAGAGTTCAGCGGGGGAACCGGGGAGCTGTTTTTT	CASSQEFSGGTGELFF
NA	TRBV5-4	TRBJ2-4	NA	TGTGCCAGCAGCCAGCCAGACGGGGCCAAAAACATTCAGTACTTC	CASSQPDGAKNIQYF
NA	TRBV4-3	TRBJ2-7	NA	TGCGCCAGCAGCCAAGATCAGGTAGGGGCCTACGAGCAGTACTTC	CASSQDQVGAYEQYF
once	TRBV5-6	TRBJ1-1	NA	TGTGCCAGCAGCCGAGGGGGAAACACTGAAGCTTTCTTT	CASSRGGNTEAFF